Presented here are 2 T cell receptor beta chains from one specimen sequenced in a study of shared clonotypes between healthy human individuals. Terminally differentiated effector memory CD45RA+ cells were excluded by CCR7 positive selection of CD45RO-negative cells. TCRdb's table, derived via immunoSEQ multiplex PCR, lists solely in-frame clones and lacks some. This sample has hundreds of thousands of clones, with around 93% found just once. Sequencing was carried out using naive CD8+ T cells sorted from blood. These receptor sequences come from a young man in good health.

The chain joins TRBV6-1 to TRBJ2-7; 7 nucleotides align to TRBD1. This CDR3 is 13 amino acids long. The V gene end was trimmed by 3 bases and the J gene end by 3 bases; junction bases not matched to a gene: 2. Germline lookup yields CDR1 MNHNS and CDR2 SASEGT. The CDR3 DNA reads TGTGCCAGCAGTGAGGACAGGAACTACGAGCAGTACTTC. Translating gives CASSEDRNYEQYF.

This clone was found once. V gene TRBV15 combines with J gene TRBJ1-5, with D possibly TRBD1 on 6 matching bases. The ends were cut back, 8 bases at V and 0 bases at J, with 20 bases in the middle. Germline CDR1 reads LNHNV; CDR2 reads YYDKDF (reference sequence). The CDR3 spans 17 residues. CDR3 sequence (DNA): TGTGCCACCCTAACCAGTACCGGGACACTTAGCAATCAGCCCCAGCATTTT. It yields the protein CATLTSTGTLSNQPQHF. Full variable domain (outside the CDR3, taken from reference TRBV15 and TRBJ1-5): DAMVIQNPRYQVTQFGKPVTLSCSQTLNHNVMYWYQQKSSQAPKLLFHYYDKDFNNEADTPDNFQSRRPNTSFCFLDIRSPGLGDTAMYLCATLTSTGTLSNQPQHFGDGTRLSIL.